Listed here is a single T cell receptor (beta chain). Its antigen is undetermined. This entry is derived from a study of T cell responses to AZD1222 COVID-19 vaccine. Findings of the study overall: Baseline testing showed seropositivity in only a handful of AZD1222 recipients. Repertoires were obtained only post-peak T cell response.

V lost 4 bases, J lost 0 bases, and 11 bases lay in between. CDR3 length: 15 residues. In germline, CDR1 is SGHRS, CDR2 YFSETQ. Clones were read by immunoSEQ multiplex PCR, and TCRdb kept only the in-frame ones, dropping some. The sample lists about 200,000 clones, approximately 94% occurring once. This TCR was sampled from an adult who received the AZD1222 COVID-19 vaccine. This sample comprised peripheral blood, obtained 28 days after the second AZD1222 dose. V and J are TRBV5-1 and TRBJ1-3; the D is unclear. The CDR3 DNA follows: TGCGCCAGCAGCCCAGCCGGGATCTCTGGAAACACCATATATTTT. It codes for CASSPAGISGNTIYF.